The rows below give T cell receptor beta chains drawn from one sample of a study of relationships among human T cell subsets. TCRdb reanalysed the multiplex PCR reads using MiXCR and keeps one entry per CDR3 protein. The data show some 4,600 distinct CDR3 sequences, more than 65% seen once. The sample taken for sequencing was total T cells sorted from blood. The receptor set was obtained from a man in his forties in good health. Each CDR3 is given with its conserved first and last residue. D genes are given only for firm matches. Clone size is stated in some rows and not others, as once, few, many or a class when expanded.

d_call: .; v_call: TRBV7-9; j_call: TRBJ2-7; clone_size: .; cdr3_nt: TGTGCCAGCAGTTCCCGGACCTCCAGCTCCTACGAGCAGTACTTC; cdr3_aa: CASSSRTSSSYEQYF
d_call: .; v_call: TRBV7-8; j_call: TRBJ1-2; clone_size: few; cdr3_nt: TGTGCCAGCAGCTTACTGTCGGCAGGCTATGGCTACACCTTC; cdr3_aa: CASSLLSAGYGYTF
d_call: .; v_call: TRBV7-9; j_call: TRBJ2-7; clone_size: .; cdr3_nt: TGTGCCAGCAGCCCCCTGAGCTCCTACGAGCAGTACTTC; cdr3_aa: CASSPLSSYEQYF
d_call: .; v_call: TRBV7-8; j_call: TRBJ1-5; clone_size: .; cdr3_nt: TGTGCCAGCAGCTTAGATCCCGACAGCAATCAGCCCCAGCATTTT; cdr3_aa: CASSLDPDSNQPQHF
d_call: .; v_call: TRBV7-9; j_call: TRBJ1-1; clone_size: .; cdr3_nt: TGTGCCAGCAGCCTACAGGCGGATGAGGCTTTCTTT; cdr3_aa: CASSLQADEAFF
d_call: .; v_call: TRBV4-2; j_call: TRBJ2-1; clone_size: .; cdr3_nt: TGTGCCAGCAGCCCCCGAAGGGGAGAGCAGTTCTTC; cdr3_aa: CASSPRRGEQFF
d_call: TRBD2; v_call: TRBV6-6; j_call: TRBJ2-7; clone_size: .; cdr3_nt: TGTGCCAGCAGGAATAGCGGGGAAGGTGGCTACGAGCAGTACTTC; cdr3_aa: CASRNSGEGGYEQYF
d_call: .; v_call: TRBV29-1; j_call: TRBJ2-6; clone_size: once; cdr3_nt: TGCAGCGTCTCCAGGGGATCTGGGGCCAACGTCCTGACTTTC; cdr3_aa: CSVSRGSGANVLTF
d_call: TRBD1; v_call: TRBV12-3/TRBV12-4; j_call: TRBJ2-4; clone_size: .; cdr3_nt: TGTGCCAGCAGTTTAGGGGACAGGGGCTTGGGTAACATTCAGTACTTC; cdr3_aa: CASSLGDRGLGNIQYF
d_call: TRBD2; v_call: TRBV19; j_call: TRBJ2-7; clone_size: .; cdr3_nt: TGTGCCAGTAGTATAGCTGGCGGGAGGATCTACGAGCAGTACTTC; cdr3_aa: CASSIAGGRIYEQYF
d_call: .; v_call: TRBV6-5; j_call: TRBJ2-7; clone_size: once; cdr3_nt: TGTGCCAGCAGTTATATGGGAGGCGAGCAGTACTTC; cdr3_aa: CASSYMGGEQYF
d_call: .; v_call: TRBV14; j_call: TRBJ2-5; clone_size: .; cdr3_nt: TGTGCCAGCAGCCAAAGAGAGACCCAGTACTTC; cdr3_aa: CASSQRETQYF
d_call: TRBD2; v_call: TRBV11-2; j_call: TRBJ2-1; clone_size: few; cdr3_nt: TGTGCCAGCAGCTCCGCGGGAGGCCTTTACAATGAGCAGTTCTTC; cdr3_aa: CASSSAGGLYNEQFF
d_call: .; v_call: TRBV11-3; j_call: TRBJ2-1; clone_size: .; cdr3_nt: TGTGCCAGCAGCGCCAGGTACAGTTACAATGAGCAGTTCTTC; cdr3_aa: CASSARYSYNEQFF
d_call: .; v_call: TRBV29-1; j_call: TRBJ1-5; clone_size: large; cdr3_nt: TGCAGCGTCGCTCCGGGAGGTCACAATCAGCCCCAGCATTTT; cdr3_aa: CSVAPGGHNQPQHF
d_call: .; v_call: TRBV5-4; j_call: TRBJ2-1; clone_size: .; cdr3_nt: TGCGCCAGCAGCTTGGATCAAAACTACAATGAGCAGTTCTTC; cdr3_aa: CASSLDQNYNEQFF
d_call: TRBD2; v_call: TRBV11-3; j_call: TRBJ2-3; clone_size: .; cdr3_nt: TGTGCCAGCAGCTCTCCTGAGGGAGGGCCGGGAGATACGCAGTATTTC; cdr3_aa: CASSSPEGGPGDTQYF
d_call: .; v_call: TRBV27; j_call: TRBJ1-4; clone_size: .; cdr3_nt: TGTGCCAGCGCTCTCCGGGCGACAGGAGGAGCACAAAAACTGTTTTTT; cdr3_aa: CASALRATGGAQKLFF
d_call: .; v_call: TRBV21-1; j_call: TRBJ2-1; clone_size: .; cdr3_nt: TGTGCCAGCAGTGATGAGGACTCCTACAATGAGCAGTTCTTC; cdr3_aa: CASSDEDSYNEQFF
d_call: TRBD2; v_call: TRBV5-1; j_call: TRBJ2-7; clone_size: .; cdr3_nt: TGCGCCAGCAGCTCAGGACTAGCGGGAGGGCCGGCCTACGAGCAGTACTTC; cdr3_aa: CASSSGLAGGPAYEQYF
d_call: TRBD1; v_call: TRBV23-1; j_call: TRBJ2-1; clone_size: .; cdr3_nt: TGCGCCAGCTACAGCCCCGGGGACAGGCCCTACAATGAGCAGTTCTTC; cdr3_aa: CASYSPGDRPYNEQFF
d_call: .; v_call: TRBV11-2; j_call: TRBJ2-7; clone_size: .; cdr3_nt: TGTGCCAGCAGCTTAGGGGCGGGCCTCTCCTACGAGCAGTACTTC; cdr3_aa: CASSLGAGLSYEQYF
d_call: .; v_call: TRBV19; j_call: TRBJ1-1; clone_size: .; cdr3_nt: TGTGCCACCTGCCCCATATCTGGGGGGAGCACTGAAGCTTTCTTT; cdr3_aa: CATCPISGGSTEAFF
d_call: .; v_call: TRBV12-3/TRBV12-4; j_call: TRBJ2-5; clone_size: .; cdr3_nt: TGTGCCAGCAGTTTAGCGGCGGGCCCCCAAGAGACCCAGTACTTC; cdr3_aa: CASSLAAGPQETQYF
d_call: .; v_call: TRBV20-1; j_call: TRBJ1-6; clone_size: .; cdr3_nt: TGCAGTGCTAGAGATTGGGCAGCGAGCTCCTATAATTCACCCCTCCACTTT; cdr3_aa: CSARDWAASSYNSPLHF
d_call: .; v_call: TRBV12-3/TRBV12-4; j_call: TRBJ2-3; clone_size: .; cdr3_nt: TGTGCCAGCAGTTTGGGGACGGGGGTGGATACGCAGTATTTT; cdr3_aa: CASSLGTGVDTQYF
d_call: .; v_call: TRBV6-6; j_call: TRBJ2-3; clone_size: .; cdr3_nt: TGTGCCAGCAGTCTCAGGGACAACACAGATACGCAGTATTTT; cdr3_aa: CASSLRDNTDTQYF
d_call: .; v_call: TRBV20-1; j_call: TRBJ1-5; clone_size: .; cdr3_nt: TGCAGTGCTCCCAGCAGGGATAGCAATCAGCCCCAGCATTTT; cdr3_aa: CSAPSRDSNQPQHF
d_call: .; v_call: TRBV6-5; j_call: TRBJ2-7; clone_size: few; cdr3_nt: TGTGCCAGTACCCTGGGGGGCGGAGGTGGCGAGCAGTACTTC; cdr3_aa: CASTLGGGGGEQYF
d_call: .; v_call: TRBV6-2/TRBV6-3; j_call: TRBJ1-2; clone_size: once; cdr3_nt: TGTGCCAGCAGAAGAAGAGGACAGCACTATGGCTACACCTTC; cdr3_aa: CASRRRGQHYGYTF
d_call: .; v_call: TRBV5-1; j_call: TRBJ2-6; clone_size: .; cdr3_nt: TGCGCCAGCAGGGGTGACAGCAGTCCCTCCGGGGCCAACGTCCTGACTTTC; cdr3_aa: CASRGDSSPSGANVLTF
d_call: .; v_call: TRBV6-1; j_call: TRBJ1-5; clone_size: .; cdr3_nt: TGTGCCAGCAGTCCCACGCAGGGAAGCAATCAGCCCCAGCATTTT; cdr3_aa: CASSPTQGSNQPQHF
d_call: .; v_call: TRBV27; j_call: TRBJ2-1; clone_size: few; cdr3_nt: TGTGCCAGCAGCGCCGGGGTCTACAATGAGCAGTTCTTC; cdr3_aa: CASSAGVYNEQFF
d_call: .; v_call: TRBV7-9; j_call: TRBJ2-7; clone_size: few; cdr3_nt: TGTGCCAGCAGCCCAGGCTGGGGCTACGAGCAGTACTTC; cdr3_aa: CASSPGWGYEQYF
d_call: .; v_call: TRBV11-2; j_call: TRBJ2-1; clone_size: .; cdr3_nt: TGTGCCAGCAGCTTAGAGGGTTATAGCGCGGCCAATGAGCAGTTCTTC; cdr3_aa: CASSLEGYSAANEQFF
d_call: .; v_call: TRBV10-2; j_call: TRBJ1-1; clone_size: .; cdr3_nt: TGCGCCAGCAGGGACAGTTCGGTTGAAGCTTTCTTT; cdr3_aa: CASRDSSVEAFF
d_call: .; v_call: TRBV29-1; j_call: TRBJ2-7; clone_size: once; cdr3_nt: TGCAGCGTTGAAGACTTCTCATCGGGCAGGGGCTCCATCGAGCAGTACTTC; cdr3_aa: CSVEDFSSGRGSIEQYF
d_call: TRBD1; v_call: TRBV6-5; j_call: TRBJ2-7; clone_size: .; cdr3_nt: TGTGCCAGCAGTCCGTCCTCGGGGACAGCGCAGCAGTACTTC; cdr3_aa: CASSPSSGTAQQYF
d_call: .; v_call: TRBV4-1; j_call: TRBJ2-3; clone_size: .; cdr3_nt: TGCGCCAGCAGCCAAGATATGGCGGGGTACACAGATACGCAGTATTTT; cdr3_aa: CASSQDMAGYTDTQYF
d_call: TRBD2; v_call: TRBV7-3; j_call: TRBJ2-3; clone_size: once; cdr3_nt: TGTGCCAGCAGCTTCGGGGGGACAGATACGCAGTATTTT; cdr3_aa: CASSFGGTDTQYF
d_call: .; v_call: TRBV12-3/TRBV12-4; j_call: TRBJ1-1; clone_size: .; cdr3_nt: TGTGCCAGCAGCCACAGGGCCTTTGAAGCTTTCTTT; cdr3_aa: CASSHRAFEAFF
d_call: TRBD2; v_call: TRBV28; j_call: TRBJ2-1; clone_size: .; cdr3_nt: TGTGCCAGCAGTCCTGCCTTCTTGCGCGGGAGGTCTTACAATGAGCAGTTCTTC; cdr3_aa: CASSPAFLRGRSYNEQFF
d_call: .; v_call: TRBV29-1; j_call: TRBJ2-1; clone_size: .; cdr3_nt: TGCAGAGTCAACCCTCTGGACAGAGACAATGAGCAGTTCTTC; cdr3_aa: CRVNPLDRDNEQFF
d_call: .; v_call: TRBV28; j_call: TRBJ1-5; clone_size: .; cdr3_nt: TGTGCCAGCAGTCCTCAGGGAATTCAGCCCCAGCATTTT; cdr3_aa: CASSPQGIQPQHF
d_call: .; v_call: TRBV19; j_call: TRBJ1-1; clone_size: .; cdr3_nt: TGTGCCAGTAGTCCAGAGAGCGGGCCAATGAACACTGAAGCTTTCTTT; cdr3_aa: CASSPESGPMNTEAFF
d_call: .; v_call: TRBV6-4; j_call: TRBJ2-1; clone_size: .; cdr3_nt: TGTGCCAGCAGTCCAGGGAAAGGGGACTTCAATGAGCAGTTCTTC; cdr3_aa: CASSPGKGDFNEQFF
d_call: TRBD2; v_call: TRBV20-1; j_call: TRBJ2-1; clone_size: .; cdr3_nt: TGCAGTGTTCTAGCGGGAGGGTACAATGAGCAGTTCTTC; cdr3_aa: CSVLAGGYNEQFF
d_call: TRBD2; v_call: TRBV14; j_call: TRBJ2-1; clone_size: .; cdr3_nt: TGTGCCAGCAGCCTTTCGGCGGGAGTTACTCCCAATGAGCAGTTCTTC; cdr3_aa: CASSLSAGVTPNEQFF
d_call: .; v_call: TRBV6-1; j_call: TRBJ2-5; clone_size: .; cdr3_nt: TGTGCCAGCAGTGGTCCCAAGTGGCAAGAGACCCAGTACTTC; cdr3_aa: CASSGPKWQETQYF
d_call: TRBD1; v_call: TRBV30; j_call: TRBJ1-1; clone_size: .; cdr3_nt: TGTGCCTGGAGTGTACAGGGGAGTGTGAACACTGAAGCTTTCTTT; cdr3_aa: CAWSVQGSVNTEAFF
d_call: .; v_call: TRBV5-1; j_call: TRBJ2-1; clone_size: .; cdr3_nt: TGCGCCAGCAGAGGGGGAAGCTCCTACAATGAGCAGTTCTTC; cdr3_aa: CASRGGSSYNEQFF
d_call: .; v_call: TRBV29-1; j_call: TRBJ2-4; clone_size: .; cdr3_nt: TGCAGCGTTGAAGGGAGGGACGGCAAAAACATTCAGTACTTC; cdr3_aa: CSVEGRDGKNIQYF
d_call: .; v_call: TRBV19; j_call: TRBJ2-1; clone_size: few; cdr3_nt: TGTGCCAGTACCCCAAGGGGATCCCGCTATGAGCAGTTCTTC; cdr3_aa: CASTPRGSRYEQFF
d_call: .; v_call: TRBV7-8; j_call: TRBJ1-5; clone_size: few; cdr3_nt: TGTGCCAGCAGCTTAGGACGCAATCAGCCCCAGCATTTT; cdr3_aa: CASSLGRNQPQHF